These 21 T cell receptor beta chains originate from one sample sequenced in a study of CD8+ T cells in alopecia areata. Investigators isolated RNA and reverse transcribed it into cDNA to act as the sequencing template. Sequenced by immunoSEQ multiplex PCR; TCRdb stores in-frame clones only, minus some. The table lists 150,000 to 200,000 clones, about 54% of them singletons. Sequencing was carried out using CD4+ T cells sorted from blood. The receptors come from a human donor in good health.

The chain couples TRBV30 to TRBJ1-1; no firm D call. The V end lost 2 bases, the J end lost 7 bases, and 8 bases lay between the germline ends. Germline loops: CDR1 GTSNPN, CDR2 SVGIG (reference sequence). The CDR3 consists of 11 residues. CDR3 nucleotide sequence: TGTGCCTGGAGTTTTACAATTGAAGCTTTCTTT. Translation gives CAWSFTIEAFF.

Turning to this clone: This specimen includes other DNA sequences encoding the same CDR3. The V gene is TRBV29-1, the J gene TRBJ1-3; the D gene is possibly TRBD1 (6 bases). Germline CDR1 SQVTM, CDR2 ANQGSEA. V was shortened by 4 bases and J by 3 bases, with 10 bases between the two germline ends. The CDR3 sequence is 13 residues long. The CDR3 DNA reads TGCAGCGTTGTAGGGGGAAGTGGAAACACCATATATTTT. The encoded protein is CSVVGGSGNTIYF.

The V gene is TRBV27, the J gene TRBJ2-1, with 11 bases identical to TRBD2. The CDR3 is made up of 14 amino acids. V was pared by 8 bases and J by 7 bases, with 7 bases of the junction left unmatched. The germline V gene has CDR1 MNHEY and CDR2 SMNVEV (reference sequence). The CDR3 DNA sequence: TGTGCCAGCGGATTAGCGGGAGGGCCTAATGAGCAGTTCTTC. Protein: CASGLAGGPNEQFF.

The V call is TRBV5-1, the J call TRBJ2-3, with D possibly being TRBD1 (5 bases). Looked up from germline, CDR1 is SGHRS and CDR2 is YFSETQ. The CDR3 is 15 amino acids. Trimming pared 10 bases from V and 4 bases from J, leaving 22 bases between. This CDR3 reads CAFSPWGLGPDTQYF. CDR3 DNA sequence: TGCGCCTTTTCCCCGTGGGGCCTAGGCCCAGATACGCAGTATTTT. The entire variable domain, with the rest obtained from reference TRBV5-1 and TRBJ2-3, is as follows: KAGVTQTPRYLIKTRGQQVTLSCSPISGHRSVSWYQQTPGQGLQFLFEYFSETQRNKGNFPGRFSGRQFSNSRSEMNVSTLELGDSALYLCAFSPWGLGPDTQYFGPGTRLTVL.

The rearrangement uses TRBV4-1 and TRBJ2-1; 14 nucleotides match TRBD2. The germline V gene has CDR1 MGHRA and CDR2 YSYEKL. The CDR3 is made up of 19 amino acids. The J segment lost 9 bases and the V segment lost 0 bases, leaving 13 bases of the junction unmatched. DNA of the CDR3: TGCGCCAGCAGCCAAGAACAAGGGACTAGCGGGAGTCTTCGGGGTGAGCAGTTCTTC. As protein: CASSQEQGTSGSLRGEQFF.

Worth noting for this clone: This specimen includes other DNA sequences encoding the same CDR3. The gene calls are TRBV28 and TRBJ2-5; D gene unclear. Germline V gives CDR1 MDHEN, CDR2 SYDVKM. The CDR3 runs 12 residues. V was clipped by 11 bases and J by 1 base, with 11 bases between them. CDR3 amino acids: CASSSGQETQYF. The CDR3 DNA is TGTGCCTCCTCTTCAGGCCAAGAGACCCAGTACTTC.

The chain combines TRBV5-1 with TRBJ2-6; no definite D call. The CDR3 covers 15 residues. Germline CDR1 reads SGHRS; CDR2 reads YFSETQ. V was cut by 4 bases and J by 2 bases, with 10 bases left in between. In nucleotides, the CDR3 is TGCGCCAGCAGCCTCAAGAGGCCTGGGGCCAACGTCCTGACTTTC. Residues: CASSLKRPGANVLTF.

In this sample, this clone turned up a few times. The J gene is TRBJ1-5, the V gene TRBV19; D remains unclear. This CDR3 region has 13 residues. Germline V lookup: CDR1 LNHDA, CDR2 SQIVND (reference sequence). The V end lost 4 bases, the J end lost 4 bases, and 8 bases lay between the germline ends. CDR3 bases: TGTGCCAGTAGTAGAAACAAAAATCAGCCCCAGCATTTT. This encodes CASSRNKNQPQHF.

This clone was seen a few times. This chain uses TRBV19 with TRBJ2-3; 7 bases align to TRBD1. There are 15 residues in the CDR3. The junction had 5 bases not matched to a gene; V was cut back by 4 bases and J by 1 base. Germline-derived CDR1 and CDR2 are LNHDA and SQIVND (reference sequence). CDR3 sequence reads: CASSTYRGGTDTQYF. The DNA of the CDR3 is TGTGCCAGTAGTACGTACAGGGGTGGCACAGATACGCAGTATTTT.

The rearrangement uses TRBV6-5 and TRBJ2-3; D possibly corresponds to TRBD2 (7 bases). From germline, CDR1 is MNHEY and CDR2 SVGAGI. Trimming removed 4 bases at V and 4 bases at J, with 18 bases between. The CDR3 loop spans 16 amino acids. The CDR3 protein is CASSSLRGGGSDTQYF. CDR3 nucleotide sequence: TGTGCCAGCAGTTCCCTGAGGGGGGGAGGATCAGATACGCAGTATTTT.

This clone was counted only a few times. The chain has TRBV30 and TRBJ1-1; 7 bases map to TRBD1. This CDR3 is built from 14 residues. From germline, CDR1 is GTSNPN and CDR2 SVGIG (reference sequence). Trimming took 2 bases from V and 7 from J; bases not matched to a gene: 10. The CDR3 sequence is CAWSMGRGFSEAFF. CDR3 nucleotides: TGTGCCTGGAGTATGGGCAGGGGGTTCAGTGAAGCTTTCTTT.

The chain is built from TRBV19 and TRBJ2-7; 9 bases align to TRBD1. Germline CDR1 and CDR2: LNHDA and SQIVND (reference sequence). Trimming removed 4 bases from V and 3 bases from J; junction bases left unmatched: 10. The CDR3 sequence is 16 residues long. In nucleotides, the CDR3 is TGTGCCAGTAGTACATATCAGCCGGGACAGGGCTACGAGCAGTACTTC. It specifies CASSTYQPGQGYEQYF.

The gene calls are TRBV4-1 and TRBJ2-7; 8 bases align to TRBD2. Germline V gene data show CDR1 as MGHRA and CDR2 as YSYEKL. This CDR3 has 17 amino acids. The trim removed 1 base at V and 6 bases at J, leaving 14 bases unmatched. CDR3 sequence reads: CASSQVFSGTRRSEQYF. CDR3 in DNA: TGCGCCAGCAGCCAAGTGTTTAGCGGGACTAGAAGGAGCGAGCAGTACTTC.

V and J are TRBV4-2 and TRBJ2-1; TRBD2 aligns across 7 bases. Losses at the gene ends were 0 bases for V and 3 bases for J; bases not matched to a gene: 11. Germline V gene data show CDR1 as LGHNA and CDR2 as YNFKEQ. The CDR3 has 18 residues. The CDR3 nucleotides are TGTGCCAGCAGCCAAGATAGGAAACTGGCGGGAGTCTACAATGAGCAGTTCTTC. Translation: CASSQDRKLAGVYNEQFF.

The chain has TRBV10-3 and TRBJ2-7, with 13 nucleotides matching TRBD2. CDR1 is ENHRY, CDR2 SYGVKD, per germline. The CDR3 has 14 amino acids. The J segment lost 6 bases and the V segment lost 5 bases, leaving 4 bases of the junction unmatched. DNA of the CDR3: TGTGCCATCAGTACGGGACTAGCGGGACTCGAGCAGTACTTC. It specifies CAISTGLAGLEQYF.

The chain carries TRBV25-1 and TRBJ2-5, with D perhaps matching TRBD1 (6 bases). This CDR3 spans 11 amino acids. CDR1 is MGHDK and CDR2 is SYGVNS in the germline V gene. Between the trimmed V and J ends, which lost 10 bases and 5 bases, there was a span of 11 bases. CDR3: CATSTGETQYF. The CDR3, as DNA: TGTGCCACCTCAACAGGGGAGACCCAGTACTTC.

This clone was detected only a few times. CDR3: CATRGAVGTEAFF. The CDR3 DNA sequence: TGTGCCACCAGGGGTGCCGTAGGTACTGAAGCTTTCTTT. The chain has TRBV7-3 and TRBJ1-1; D is perhaps TRBD1 (6 bases). CDR3 length: 13 amino acids. With 10 bases removed from V and 5 bases from J, the gap between germline ends came to 17 bases. Germline V gene data show CDR1 as SGHTA and CDR2 as FQGTGA. Full variable domain (missing parts from reference TRBV7-3 and TRBJ1-1): GAGVSQTPSNKVTEKGKYVELRCDPISGHTALYWYRQSLGQGPEFLIYFQGTGAADDSGLPNDRFFAVRPEGSVSTLKIQRTERGDSAVYLCATRGAVGTEAFFGQGTRLTVV.

The chain recombines TRBV7-2 with TRBJ2-6; the D is unclear. The germline V gene has CDR1 SGHTA and CDR2 FQGNSA. V was clipped by 6 bases and J by 0 bases, with 6 bases between them. CDR3 length: 14 amino acids. Here the CDR3 DNA reads TGTGCCAGCAGGTCAAACTCTGGGGCCAACGTCCTGACTTTC. The encoded protein is CASRSNSGANVLTF.

The chain combines TRBV29-1 with TRBJ2-3, with 7 nucleotides matching TRBD2. The J segment lost 4 bases and the V segment lost 4 bases, leaving 11 bases of the junction unmatched. The CDR3 consists of 15 residues. From germline, CDR1 is SQVTM and CDR2 ANQGSEA. CDR3 amino acids: CSVGLALPLADTQYF. CDR3 coding DNA: TGCAGCGTTGGACTAGCACTTCCCCTCGCAGATACGCAGTATTTT.

This chain joins TRBV30 and TRBJ1-2, with a possible D match to TRBD1 (6 bases). The CDR3 is 13 amino acids. In germline, CDR1 is GTSNPN, CDR2 SVGIG (reference sequence). The V end lost 5 bases, the J end lost 4 bases, and 14 bases lay between the germline ends. CDR3 sequence: CAWGEQGGYGYTF. Here the CDR3 DNA reads TGTGCCTGGGGGGAACAGGGCGGCTATGGCTACACCTTC.

CDR3 DNA sequence: TGTGCCAGCAGCTTAGGCAGGAGGACTCACGAGCAGTACTTC. Translation: CASSLGRRTHEQYF. V and J are TRBV7-2 and TRBJ2-7; D may be TRBD2 (5 bases). Trimming pared 1 base from V and 5 bases from J, leaving 12 bases between. The CDR3 has 14 amino acids. The germline V gene encodes CDR1 SGHTA and CDR2 FQGNSA.